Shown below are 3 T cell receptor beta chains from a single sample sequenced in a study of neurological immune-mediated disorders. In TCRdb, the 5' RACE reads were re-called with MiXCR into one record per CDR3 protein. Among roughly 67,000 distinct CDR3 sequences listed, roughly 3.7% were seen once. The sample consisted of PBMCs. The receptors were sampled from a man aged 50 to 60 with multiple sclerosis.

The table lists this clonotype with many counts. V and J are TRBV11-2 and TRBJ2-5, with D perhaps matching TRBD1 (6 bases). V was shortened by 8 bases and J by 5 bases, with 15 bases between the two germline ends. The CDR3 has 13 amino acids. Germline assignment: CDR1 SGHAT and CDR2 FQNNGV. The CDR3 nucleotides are TGTGCCAGCGGAAAACAGGGCACCGAGACCCAGTACTTC. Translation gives CASGKQGTETQYF.

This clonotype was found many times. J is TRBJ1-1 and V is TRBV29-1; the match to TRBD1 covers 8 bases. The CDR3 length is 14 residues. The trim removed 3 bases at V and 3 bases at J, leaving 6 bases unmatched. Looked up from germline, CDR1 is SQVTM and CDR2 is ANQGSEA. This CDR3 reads CSVDAGGWDTEAFF. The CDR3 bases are TGCAGCGTTGACGCAGGGGGCTGGGACACTGAAGCTTTCTTT.

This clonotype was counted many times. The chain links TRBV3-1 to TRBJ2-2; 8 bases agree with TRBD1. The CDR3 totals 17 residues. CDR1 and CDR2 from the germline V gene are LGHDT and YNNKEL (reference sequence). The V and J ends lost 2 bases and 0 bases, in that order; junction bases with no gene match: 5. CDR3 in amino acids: CASSQPGQGANTGELFF. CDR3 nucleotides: TGTGCCAGCAGCCAACCCGGACAGGGCGCGAACACCGGGGAGCTGTTTTTT.